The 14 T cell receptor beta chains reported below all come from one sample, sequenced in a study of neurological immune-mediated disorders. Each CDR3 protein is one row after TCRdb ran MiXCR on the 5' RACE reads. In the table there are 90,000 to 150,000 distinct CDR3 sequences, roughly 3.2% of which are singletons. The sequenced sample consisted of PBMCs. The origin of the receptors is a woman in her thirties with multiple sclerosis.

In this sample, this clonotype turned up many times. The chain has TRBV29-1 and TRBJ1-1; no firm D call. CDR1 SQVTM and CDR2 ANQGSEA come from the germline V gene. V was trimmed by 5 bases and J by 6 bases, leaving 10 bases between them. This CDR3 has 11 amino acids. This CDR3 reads CSVQENPEAFF. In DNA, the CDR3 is TGCAGCGTTCAGGAAAATCCTGAAGCTTTCTTT.

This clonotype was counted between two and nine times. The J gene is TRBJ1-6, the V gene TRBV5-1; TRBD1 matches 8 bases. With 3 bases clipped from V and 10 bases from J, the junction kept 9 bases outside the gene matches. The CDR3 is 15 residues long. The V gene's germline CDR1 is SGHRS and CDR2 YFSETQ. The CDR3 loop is CASSSQAGGDSPLHF. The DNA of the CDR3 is TGCGCCAGCAGCTCCCAGGCAGGGGGCGACTCACCCCTCCACTTT.

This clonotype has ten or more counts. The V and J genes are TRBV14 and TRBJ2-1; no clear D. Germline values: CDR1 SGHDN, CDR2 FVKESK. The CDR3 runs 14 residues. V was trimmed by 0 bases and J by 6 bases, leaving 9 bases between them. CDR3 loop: CASSQDTTGNEQFF. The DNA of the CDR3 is TGTGCCAGCAGCCAAGACACCACGGGCAATGAGCAGTTCTTC.

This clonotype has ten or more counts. Here the CDR3 reads CSASYRGNTGELFF. Written as DNA, the CDR3 is TGCAGTGCTAGTTACAGGGGGAACACCGGGGAGCTGTTTTTT. The chain uses TRBV20-1 and TRBJ2-2; 7 nucleotides agree with TRBD1. This CDR3 spans 14 amino acids. V gave up 3 bases and J gave up 1 base; unmatched junction bases: 2. From germline, CDR1 is DFQATT and CDR2 SNEGSKA (reference sequence).

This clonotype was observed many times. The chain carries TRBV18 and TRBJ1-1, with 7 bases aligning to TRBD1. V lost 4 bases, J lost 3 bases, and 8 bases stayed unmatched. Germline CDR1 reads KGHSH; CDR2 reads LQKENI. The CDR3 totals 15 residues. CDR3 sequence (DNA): TGTGCCAGCTCACTCAGGGGGTTGGAGGACACTGAAGCTTTCTTT. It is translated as CASSLRGLEDTEAFF.

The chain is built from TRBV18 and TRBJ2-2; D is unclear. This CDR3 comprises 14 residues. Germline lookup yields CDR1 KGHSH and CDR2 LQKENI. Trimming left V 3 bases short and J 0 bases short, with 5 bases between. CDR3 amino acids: CASSPQTNTGELFF. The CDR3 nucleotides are TGTGCCAGCTCACCCCAAACGAACACCGGGGAGCTGTTTTTT.

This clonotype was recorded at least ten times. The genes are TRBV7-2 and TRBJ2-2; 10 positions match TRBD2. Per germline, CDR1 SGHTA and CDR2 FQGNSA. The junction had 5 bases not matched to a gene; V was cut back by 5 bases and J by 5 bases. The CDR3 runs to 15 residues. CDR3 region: CASSSSGRQTGELFF. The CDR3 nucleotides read TGTGCCAGCAGCAGTAGCGGGAGGCAAACCGGGGAGCTGTTTTTT.

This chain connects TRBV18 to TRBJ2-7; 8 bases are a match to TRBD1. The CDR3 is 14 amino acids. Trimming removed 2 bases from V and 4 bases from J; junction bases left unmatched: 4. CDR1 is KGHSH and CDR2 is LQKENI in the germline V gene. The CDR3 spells CASSPTQGAYEQYF. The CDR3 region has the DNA TGTGCCAGCTCACCAACCCAGGGGGCGTACGAGCAGTACTTC.

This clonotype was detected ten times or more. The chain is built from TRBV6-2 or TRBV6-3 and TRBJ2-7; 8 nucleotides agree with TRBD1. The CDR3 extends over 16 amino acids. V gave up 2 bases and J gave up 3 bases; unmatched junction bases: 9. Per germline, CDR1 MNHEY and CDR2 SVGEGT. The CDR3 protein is CASSYEPGQVYYEQYF. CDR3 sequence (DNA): TGTGCCAGCAGTTACGAGCCGGGACAGGTCTACTACGAGCAGTACTTC.

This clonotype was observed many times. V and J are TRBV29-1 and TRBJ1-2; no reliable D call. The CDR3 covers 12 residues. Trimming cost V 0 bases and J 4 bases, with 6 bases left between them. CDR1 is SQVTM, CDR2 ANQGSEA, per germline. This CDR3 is CSVEDRTYGYTF. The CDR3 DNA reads TGCAGCGTTGAAGACAGGACCTATGGCTACACCTTC.

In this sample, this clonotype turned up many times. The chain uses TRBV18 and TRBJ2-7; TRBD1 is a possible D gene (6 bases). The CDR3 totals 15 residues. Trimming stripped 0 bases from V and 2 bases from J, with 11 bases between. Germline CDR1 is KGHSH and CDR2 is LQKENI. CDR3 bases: TGTGCCAGCTCACCACCGGACAGAACCCCCTACGAGCAGTACTTC. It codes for CASSPPDRTPYEQYF.

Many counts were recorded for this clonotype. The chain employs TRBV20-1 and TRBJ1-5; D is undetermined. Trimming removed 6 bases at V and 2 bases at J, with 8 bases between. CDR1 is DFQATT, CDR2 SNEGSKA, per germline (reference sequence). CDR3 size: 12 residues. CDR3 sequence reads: CSAAAGNQPQHF. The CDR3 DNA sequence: TGCAGTGCGGCCGCAGGCAATCAGCCCCAGCATTTT.

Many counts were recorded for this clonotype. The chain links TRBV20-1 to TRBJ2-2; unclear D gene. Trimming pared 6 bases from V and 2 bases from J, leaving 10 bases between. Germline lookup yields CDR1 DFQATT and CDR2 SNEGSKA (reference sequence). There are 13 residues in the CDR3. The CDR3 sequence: CSAGNANTGELFF. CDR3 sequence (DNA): TGCAGTGCAGGGAACGCCAACACCGGGGAGCTGTTTTTT.

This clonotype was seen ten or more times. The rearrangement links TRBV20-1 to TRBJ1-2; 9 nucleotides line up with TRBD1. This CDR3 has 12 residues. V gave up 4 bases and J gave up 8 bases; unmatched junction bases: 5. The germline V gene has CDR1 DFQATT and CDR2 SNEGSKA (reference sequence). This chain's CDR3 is CSAMTGGWGYTF. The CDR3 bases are TGCAGTGCTATGACAGGGGGTTGGGGCTACACCTTC.